The clone carrying this T cell receptor beta chain was counted a few times. The target antigen is unknown. This entry is derived from a study of cytomegalovirus exposure and HLA in healthy donors. Clones were sequenced by immunoSEQ multiplex PCR, and TCRdb holds only the in-frame ones, with some missing. The sample has more than 140,000 clones, 85% to 90% seen once. The CDR3 runs 13 residues. In germline, CDR1 is SQVTM, CDR2 ANQGSEA. The junction had 7 bases not matched to a gene; V was cut back by 6 bases and J by 3 bases. Notes on the study in general: The study flagged 150 to 200 TCR beta chains as cytomegalovirus-associated.

Material: PBMCs. The rearrangement joins TRBV29-1 to TRBJ1-2; 7 nucleotides match TRBD1. This sequence originates from a woman aged 18-29 years in good health and CMV-seropositive. The DNA of the CDR3 is TGCAGCGTAGGACAGGCCCCCTACTATGGCTACACCTTC. It yields the protein CSVGQAPYYGYTF.